Listed below are T cell receptor beta chains from one sample, sequenced in a study of blood T cell repertoires in COVID-19. Generated by immunoSEQ multiplex PCR, the TCRdb table keeps only in-frame clones and is missing some. The sample yields around 150,000 clones, roughly 89% seen once. The sample was peripheral blood. These receptors were collected from a man younger than 45 with COVID-19, enrolled during active disease. Both conserved end residues are part of each CDR3. Each record gives: clone size, D gene, J gene, V gene, CDR3 protein, CDR3 DNA. D genes are given only for firm matches. Size tells how often a clone was seen (once, few, many) or the class of an expanded clone, and some rows leave it out.

clone size: -; D gene: TRBD2; J gene: TRBJ2-1; V gene: TRBV7-9; CDR3 protein: CASRPETSGRLWEQFF; CDR3 DNA: TGTGCCAGCAGGCCCGAGACTAGCGGGAGGCTTTGGGAGCAGTTCTTC
clone size: -; D gene: -; J gene: TRBJ2-1; V gene: TRBV3-1/TRBV3-2; CDR3 protein: CASSPIGLNNEQFF; CDR3 DNA: TGTGCCAGCAGCCCTATTGGACTTAACAATGAGCAGTTCTTC
clone size: -; D gene: TRBD1; J gene: TRBJ2-3; V gene: TRBV27; CDR3 protein: CASSFWTGPTDTQYF; CDR3 DNA: TGTGCCAGCAGTTTTTGGACAGGCCCCACAGATACGCAGTATTTT
clone size: -; D gene: -; J gene: TRBJ1-6; V gene: TRBV28; CDR3 protein: CASRDSYNSPLHF; CDR3 DNA: TGTGCCAGCAGAGACAGTTATAATTCACCCCTCCACTTT
clone size: -; D gene: TRBD1; J gene: TRBJ1-1; V gene: TRBV5-1; CDR3 protein: CASSLGQGLNTEAFF; CDR3 DNA: TGCGCCAGCAGCTTGGGACAGGGTTTGAACACTGAAGCTTTCTTT
clone size: -; D gene: -; J gene: TRBJ2-3; V gene: TRBV5-4; CDR3 protein: CASSLRKQTSLTDTQYF; CDR3 DNA: TGTGCCAGCAGCTTGAGGAAACAGACATCCCTCACAGATACGCAGTATTTT
clone size: -; D gene: TRBD1; J gene: TRBJ1-4; V gene: TRBV28; CDR3 protein: CASRGQVREKLFF; CDR3 DNA: TGTGCCAGCAGGGGACAGGTTCGGGAAAAACTGTTTTTT
clone size: -; D gene: -; J gene: TRBJ2-7; V gene: TRBV6-2/TRBV6-3; CDR3 protein: CASSYSDSGVETYEQYF; CDR3 DNA: TGTGCCAGCAGTTACTCGGATTCAGGGGTAGAAACCTACGAGCAGTACTTC
clone size: -; D gene: TRBD1; J gene: TRBJ1-2; V gene: TRBV12-3/TRBV12-4; CDR3 protein: CASDARQGGGYTF; CDR3 DNA: TGTGCCAGCGACGCTAGACAGGGGGGTGGCTACACCTTC
clone size: -; D gene: -; J gene: TRBJ1-1; V gene: TRBV28; CDR3 protein: CASSSRDNMNTEAFF; CDR3 DNA: TGTGCCAGCAGTTCCCGGGACAACATGAACACTGAAGCTTTCTTT
clone size: -; D gene: TRBD2; J gene: TRBJ2-7; V gene: TRBV28; CDR3 protein: CASRQTSGTSYEQYF; CDR3 DNA: TGTGCCAGCAGACAGACTAGCGGCACCTCCTACGAGCAGTACTTC
clone size: -; D gene: TRBD1; J gene: TRBJ2-3; V gene: TRBV19; CDR3 protein: CASSPDRGAEQYF; CDR3 DNA: TGTGCCAGTAGTCCAGACAGGGGCGCGGAGCAGTATTTT
clone size: -; D gene: -; J gene: TRBJ1-5; V gene: TRBV30; CDR3 protein: CAWSGQGSQPQHF; CDR3 DNA: TGTGCCTGGAGTGGGCAGGGTAGTCAGCCCCAGCATTTT
clone size: -; D gene: TRBD2; J gene: TRBJ2-7; V gene: TRBV28; CDR3 protein: CASRLAGGNEQYF; CDR3 DNA: TGTGCCAGCAGACTAGCGGGAGGGAACGAGCAGTACTTC
clone size: few; D gene: -; J gene: TRBJ2-7; V gene: TRBV7-9; CDR3 protein: CASSADSSYEQYF; CDR3 DNA: TGTGCCAGCAGCGCCGACTCCTCCTACGAGCAGTACTTC
clone size: -; D gene: -; J gene: TRBJ2-6; V gene: TRBV11-2; CDR3 protein: CASSLPWASGANVLTF; CDR3 DNA: TGTGCCAGCAGCTTACCGTGGGCTTCTGGGGCCAACGTCCTGACTTTC
clone size: -; D gene: -; J gene: TRBJ2-5; V gene: TRBV3-1/TRBV3-2; CDR3 protein: CASSGLGSGKETQYF; CDR3 DNA: TGTGCCAGCAGCGGATTAGGGTCAGGGAAAGAGACCCAGTACTTC
clone size: -; D gene: TRBD1; J gene: TRBJ1-2; V gene: TRBV6-5; CDR3 protein: CASSTGDRRASGYTF; CDR3 DNA: TGTGCCAGCAGTACCGGGGACAGGAGGGCGAGCGGCTACACCTTC
clone size: -; D gene: -; J gene: TRBJ2-1; V gene: TRBV5-1; CDR3 protein: CASSSAGTSGNEQFF; CDR3 DNA: TGCGCCAGCAGCTCTGCCGGGACAAGCGGCAATGAGCAGTTCTTC
clone size: -; D gene: TRBD1; J gene: TRBJ1-1; V gene: TRBV19; CDR3 protein: CASSRTGGNPEAFF; CDR3 DNA: TGTGCCAGTAGTAGAACAGGGGGGAATCCTGAAGCTTTCTTT
clone size: -; D gene: TRBD2; J gene: TRBJ2-1; V gene: TRBV5-4; CDR3 protein: CASSVSGPYNEQFF; CDR3 DNA: TGTGCCAGCAGCGTTAGCGGGCCCTACAATGAGCAGTTCTTC
clone size: -; D gene: TRBD1; J gene: TRBJ2-5; V gene: TRBV5-6; CDR3 protein: CASSSGTEETQYF; CDR3 DNA: TGTGCCAGCAGCTCGGGGACAGAAGAGACCCAGTACTTC
clone size: -; D gene: TRBD2; J gene: TRBJ2-7; V gene: TRBV3-1/TRBV3-2; CDR3 protein: CASSQEPPGLVTYEQYF; CDR3 DNA: TGTGCCAGCAGCCAAGAACCGCCGGGACTAGTGACCTACGAGCAGTACTTC
clone size: -; D gene: TRBD1; J gene: TRBJ1-5; V gene: TRBV7-2; CDR3 protein: CASSLYDRGNNQPQHF; CDR3 DNA: TGTGCCAGCAGCTTATATGACAGGGGGAACAATCAGCCCCAGCATTTT
clone size: -; D gene: -; J gene: TRBJ2-7; V gene: TRBV19; CDR3 protein: CASSPFGYGESEQYF; CDR3 DNA: TGTGCCAGTAGTCCCTTTGGTTACGGAGAGAGCGAGCAGTACTTC
clone size: few; D gene: -; J gene: TRBJ1-1; V gene: TRBV6-1; CDR3 protein: CASSEEGGGHAEAFF; CDR3 DNA: TGTGCCAGCAGTGAAGAGGGCGGAGGGCACGCTGAAGCTTTCTTT
clone size: -; D gene: TRBD1; J gene: TRBJ1-1; V gene: TRBV7-2; CDR3 protein: CASSSTGVNTEAFF; CDR3 DNA: TGTGCCAGCAGTTCCACAGGGGTCAACACTGAAGCTTTCTTT
clone size: -; D gene: TRBD2; J gene: TRBJ2-1; V gene: TRBV30; CDR3 protein: CAWNLAWTVKGLADNEQFF; CDR3 DNA: TGTGCCTGGAATTTGGCCTGGACAGTAAAAGGACTAGCGGACAATGAGCAGTTCTTC
clone size: -; D gene: -; J gene: TRBJ2-3; V gene: TRBV24-1; CDR3 protein: CATSDYPAPQGSTDTQYF; CDR3 DNA: TGTGCCACCAGTGACTATCCCGCCCCCCAGGGTAGCACAGATACGCAGTATTTT
clone size: -; D gene: -; J gene: TRBJ2-5; V gene: TRBV5-4; CDR3 protein: CASSLAMAQGETQYF; CDR3 DNA: TGTGCCAGCAGCTTGGCGATGGCACAGGGCGAGACCCAGTACTTC
clone size: -; D gene: TRBD1; J gene: TRBJ1-2; V gene: TRBV5-6; CDR3 protein: CASVPGQGVLGGYTF; CDR3 DNA: TGTGCCAGCGTACCGGGACAGGGGGTACTTGGTGGCTACACCTTC
clone size: -; D gene: TRBD2; J gene: TRBJ2-1; V gene: TRBV3-1/TRBV3-2; CDR3 protein: CASSRVAGGPDEQFF; CDR3 DNA: TGTGCCAGCAGCAGGGTCGCGGGAGGGCCCGATGAGCAGTTCTTC
clone size: few; D gene: TRBD1; J gene: TRBJ1-2; V gene: TRBV19; CDR3 protein: CASSPGTANYGYTF; CDR3 DNA: TGTGCCAGTAGTCCGGGGACAGCTAACTATGGCTACACCTTC
clone size: -; D gene: TRBD1; J gene: TRBJ1-1; V gene: TRBV28; CDR3 protein: CASSLTGQGWTEAFF; CDR3 DNA: TGTGCCAGCAGTTTAACCGGACAGGGATGGACTGAAGCTTTCTTT
clone size: -; D gene: -; J gene: TRBJ1-5; V gene: TRBV27; CDR3 protein: CASSLIFGTQAQPQHF; CDR3 DNA: TGTGCCAGCAGCTTAATTTTCGGGACACAGGCTCAGCCCCAGCATTTT
clone size: -; D gene: -; J gene: TRBJ1-5; V gene: TRBV29-1; CDR3 protein: CSASGPGGNQPQHF; CDR3 DNA: TGCAGCGCCTCAGGTCCGGGAGGCAATCAGCCCCAGCATTTT
clone size: -; D gene: -; J gene: TRBJ2-5; V gene: TRBV12-2; CDR3 protein: CASRQDCKETQYF; CDR3 DNA: TGTGCAAGTCGCCAGGACTGCAAAGAGACCCAGTACTTC
clone size: -; D gene: -; J gene: TRBJ1-6; V gene: TRBV5-6; CDR3 protein: CASSLGQGSSPLHF; CDR3 DNA: TGTGCCAGCAGCTTGGGCCAGGGTAGTTCACCCCTCCACTTT
clone size: -; D gene: TRBD1; J gene: TRBJ1-3; V gene: TRBV11-2; CDR3 protein: CASTPQGGDSHSGNTIYF; CDR3 DNA: TGTGCCAGCACCCCCCAGGGGGGCGACAGTCACTCTGGAAACACCATATATTTT
clone size: -; D gene: -; J gene: TRBJ2-7; V gene: TRBV20-1; CDR3 protein: CSALSTYEQYF; CDR3 DNA: TGCAGTGCTCTATCTACCTACGAGCAGTACTTC
clone size: once; D gene: -; J gene: TRBJ1-5; V gene: TRBV6-5; CDR3 protein: CASSYGGNQPQHF; CDR3 DNA: TGTGCCAGCAGTTACGGAGGGAATCAGCCCCAGCATTTT
clone size: -; D gene: TRBD1; J gene: TRBJ2-7; V gene: TRBV29-1; CDR3 protein: CSVATGGIDEQYF; CDR3 DNA: TGCAGCGTTGCTACAGGGGGCATCGACGAGCAGTACTTC
clone size: -; D gene: TRBD2; J gene: TRBJ2-5; V gene: TRBV7-7; CDR3 protein: CASSFGLAGGQETQYF; CDR3 DNA: TGTGCTAGCAGCTTTGGACTAGCGGGCGGGCAAGAGACCCAGTACTTC
clone size: -; D gene: -; J gene: TRBJ1-2; V gene: TRBV18; CDR3 protein: CASSDRTDYGYTF; CDR3 DNA: TGTGCCAGCTCAGATCGGACAGACTATGGCTACACCTTC
clone size: -; D gene: TRBD1; J gene: TRBJ2-3; V gene: TRBV28; CDR3 protein: CASSSDRVTDTQYF; CDR3 DNA: TGTGCCAGCAGTTCCGACAGGGTTACAGATACGCAGTATTTT
clone size: -; D gene: TRBD2; J gene: TRBJ2-3; V gene: TRBV4-1; CDR3 protein: CASSQGGVLAGINTQYF; CDR3 DNA: TGCGCCAGCAGCCAAGGGGGGGTCCTAGCGGGCATAAATACGCAGTATTTT
clone size: -; D gene: TRBD1; J gene: TRBJ2-1; V gene: TRBV6-5; CDR3 protein: CASNQGAQDEQFF; CDR3 DNA: TGTGCCAGTAATCAGGGGGCTCAGGATGAGCAGTTCTTC
clone size: -; D gene: -; J gene: TRBJ2-2; V gene: TRBV19; CDR3 protein: CASSIMNTGELFF; CDR3 DNA: TGTGCCAGTAGTATCATGAACACCGGGGAGCTGTTTTTT
clone size: once; D gene: TRBD2; J gene: TRBJ2-1; V gene: TRBV28; CDR3 protein: CASRAGGYYNEQFF; CDR3 DNA: TGTGCCAGCAGGGCGGGGGGGTACTACAATGAGCAGTTCTTC
clone size: once; D gene: TRBD1; J gene: TRBJ2-4; V gene: TRBV28; CDR3 protein: CASSATGGAKNIQYF; CDR3 DNA: TGTGCCAGCAGCGCAACAGGGGGCGCCAAAAACATTCAGTACTTC
clone size: -; D gene: TRBD2; J gene: TRBJ2-1; V gene: TRBV19; CDR3 protein: CASSISGGRNHEQFF; CDR3 DNA: TGTGCCAGTAGTATAAGTGGCGGGAGGAACCATGAGCAGTTCTTC
clone size: few; D gene: TRBD2; J gene: TRBJ2-3; V gene: TRBV5-1; CDR3 protein: CASHSGDTSTDTQYF; CDR3 DNA: TGCGCCAGCCATAGCGGGGATACTAGCACAGATACGCAGTATTTT